Given below is one T cell receptor beta chain in context. Its target is unknown. This sample was included in a study of Ad26.COV2.S vaccination and SARS-CoV-2 variants. The assay was immunoSEQ multiplex PCR, and TCRdb's table has in-frame clones only and misses some. Of 430,000 or so clones listed, around nine tenths are singletons. Described treatment: around 19 received Ad26.COV2.S at low or high dose, single or two shots; about 5 received placebo; per-sample allocation not given. Sample collection was performed on day 63 after the first vaccine or placebo injection. General study points: Non-spike TCR breadth showed similarity between vaccine and placebo recipients. Vaccinees reportedly had broad spike-specific CD8+ and CD4+ T cell responses. Measures of TCR breadth and depth may have fallen short of total T cell responses.

This CDR3 contains 14 residues. The germline V gene has CDR1 LNHDA and CDR2 SQIVND (reference sequence). The V end lost 3 bases, the J end lost 5 bases, and 13 bases lay between the germline ends. The specimen was peripheral blood, collected in a trial of Ad26.COV2.S vaccine versus placebo. The receptor comes from a person aged 18-65 years who received the Ad26.COV2.S COVID-19 vaccine or a placebo. V is TRBV19 and J is TRBJ1-2; the D is unclear. The DNA of the CDR3 is TGTGCCAGTAGTATGGGAGGTGCCCCTTATGGCTACACCTTC. Amino acid sequence: CASSMGGAPYGYTF.